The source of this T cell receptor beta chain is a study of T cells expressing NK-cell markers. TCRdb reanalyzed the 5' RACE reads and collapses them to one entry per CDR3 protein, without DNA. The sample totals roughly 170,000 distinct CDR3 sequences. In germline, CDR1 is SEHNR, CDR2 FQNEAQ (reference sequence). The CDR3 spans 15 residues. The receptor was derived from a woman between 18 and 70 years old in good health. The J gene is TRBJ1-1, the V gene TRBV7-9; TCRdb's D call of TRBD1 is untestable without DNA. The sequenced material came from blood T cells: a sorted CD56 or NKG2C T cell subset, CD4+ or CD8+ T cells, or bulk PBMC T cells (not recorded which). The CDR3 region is CASSPGQARNTEAFF.